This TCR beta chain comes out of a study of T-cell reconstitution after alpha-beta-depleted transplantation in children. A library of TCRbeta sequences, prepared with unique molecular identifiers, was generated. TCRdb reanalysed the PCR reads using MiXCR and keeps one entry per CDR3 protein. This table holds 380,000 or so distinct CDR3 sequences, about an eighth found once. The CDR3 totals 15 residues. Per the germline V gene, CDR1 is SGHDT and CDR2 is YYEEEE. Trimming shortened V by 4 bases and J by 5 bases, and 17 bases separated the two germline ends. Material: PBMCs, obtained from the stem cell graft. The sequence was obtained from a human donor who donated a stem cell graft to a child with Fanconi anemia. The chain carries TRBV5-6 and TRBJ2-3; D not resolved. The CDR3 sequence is CASSLVRGSGDTQYF. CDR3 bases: TGTGCCAGCAGCCTTGTCCGCGGTTCGGGAGATACGCAGTATTTT.